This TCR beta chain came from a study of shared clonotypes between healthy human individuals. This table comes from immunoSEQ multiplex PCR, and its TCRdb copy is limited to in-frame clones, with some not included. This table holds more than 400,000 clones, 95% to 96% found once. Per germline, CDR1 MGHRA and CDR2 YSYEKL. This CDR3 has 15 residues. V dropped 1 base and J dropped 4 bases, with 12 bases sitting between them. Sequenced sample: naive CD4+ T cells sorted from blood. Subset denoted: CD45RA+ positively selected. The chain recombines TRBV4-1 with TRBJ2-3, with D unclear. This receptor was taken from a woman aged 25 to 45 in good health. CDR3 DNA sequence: TGCGCCAGCAGCCAAGTGCTAGTCGTCGCAGATACGCAGTATTTT. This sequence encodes CASSQVLVVADTQYF.